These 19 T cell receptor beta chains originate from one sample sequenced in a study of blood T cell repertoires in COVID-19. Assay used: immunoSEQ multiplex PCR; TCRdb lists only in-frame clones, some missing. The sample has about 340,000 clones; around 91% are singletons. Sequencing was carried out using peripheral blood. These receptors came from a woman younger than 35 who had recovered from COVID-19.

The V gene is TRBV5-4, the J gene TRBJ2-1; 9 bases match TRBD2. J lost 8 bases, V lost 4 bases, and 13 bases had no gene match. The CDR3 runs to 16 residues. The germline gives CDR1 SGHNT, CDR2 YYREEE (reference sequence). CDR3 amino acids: CASSDESSGGVHEQFF. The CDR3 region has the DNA TGTGCCAGCAGCGATGAAAGTAGCGGGGGAGTCCATGAGCAGTTCTTC.

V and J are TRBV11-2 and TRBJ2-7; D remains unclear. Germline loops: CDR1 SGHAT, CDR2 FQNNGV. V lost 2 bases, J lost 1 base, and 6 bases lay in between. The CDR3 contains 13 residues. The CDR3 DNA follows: TGTGCCAGCAGCTTAACTCCTTCCTACGAGCAGTACGTC. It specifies CASSLTPSYEQYV.

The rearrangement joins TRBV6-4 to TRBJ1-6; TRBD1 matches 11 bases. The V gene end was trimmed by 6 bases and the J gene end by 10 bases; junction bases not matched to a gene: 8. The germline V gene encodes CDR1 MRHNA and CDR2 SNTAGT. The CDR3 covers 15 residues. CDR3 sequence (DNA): TGTGCCAGCAGCCGAACCGGGACAGGGGGATCACCCCTCCACTTT. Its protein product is CASSRTGTGGSPLHF.

CDR3 amino acids: CASSLDPPTGGYGYTF. CDR3 DNA sequence: TGTGCCAGCAGCTTGGACCCGCCTACAGGGGGCTATGGCTACACCTTC. The rearrangement uses TRBV5-5 and TRBJ1-2; 8 nucleotides align to TRBD1. Germline lookup yields CDR1 SGHKS and CDR2 YYEKEE (reference sequence). After removal of 0 bases from V and 4 bases from J, the junction contained 8 bases not matched to a gene. The CDR3 length is 16 residues.

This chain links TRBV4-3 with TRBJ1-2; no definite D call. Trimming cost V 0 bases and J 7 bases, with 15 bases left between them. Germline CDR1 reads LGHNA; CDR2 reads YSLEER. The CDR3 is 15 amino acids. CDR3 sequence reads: CASSQEFLTPAGYTF. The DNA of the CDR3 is TGCGCCAGCAGCCAAGAATTTTTGACTCCCGCTGGCTACACCTTC.

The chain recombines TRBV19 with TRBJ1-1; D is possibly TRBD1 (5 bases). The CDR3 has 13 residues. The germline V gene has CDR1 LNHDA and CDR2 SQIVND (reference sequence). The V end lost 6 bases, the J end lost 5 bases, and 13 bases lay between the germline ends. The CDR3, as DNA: TGTGCCAGTAGCGCGCAGTCAGGGACTGAAGCTTTCTTT. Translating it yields CASSAQSGTEAFF. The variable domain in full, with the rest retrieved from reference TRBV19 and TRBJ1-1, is DGGITQSPKYLFRKEGQNVTLSCEQNLNHDAMYWYRQDPGQGLRLIYYSQIVNDFQKGDIAEGYSVSREKKESFPLTVTSAQKNPTAFYLCASSAQSGTEAFFGQGTRLTVV.

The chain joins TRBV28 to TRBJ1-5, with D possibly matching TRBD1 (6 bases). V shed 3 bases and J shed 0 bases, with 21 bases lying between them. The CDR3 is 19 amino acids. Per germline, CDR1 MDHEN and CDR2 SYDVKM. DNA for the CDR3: TGTGCCAGCAGTTTGGCGAATGGAGTTCAGGGGCTTAGCAATCAGCCCCAGCATTTT. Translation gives CASSLANGVQGLSNQPQHF.

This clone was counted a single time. Written as DNA, the CDR3 is TGTGCCAGCAGTGTACGAGCTTCGGACAATGAGCAGTTCTTC. Translated: CASSVRASDNEQFF. The genes are TRBV2 and TRBJ2-1, with D unclear. The CDR3 has 14 amino acids. Germline CDR1 and CDR2: SNHLY and FYNNEI. Trimming took off 4 bases at V and 5 bases at J, with 12 bases between the two ends.

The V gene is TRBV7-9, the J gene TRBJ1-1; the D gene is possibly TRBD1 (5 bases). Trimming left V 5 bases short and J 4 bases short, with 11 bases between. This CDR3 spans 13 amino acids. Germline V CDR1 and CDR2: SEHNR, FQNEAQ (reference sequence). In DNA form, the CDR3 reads TGTGCCAGCAGCGAAGTGGGGGGCACTGAAGCTTTCTTT. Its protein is CASSEVGGTEAFF.

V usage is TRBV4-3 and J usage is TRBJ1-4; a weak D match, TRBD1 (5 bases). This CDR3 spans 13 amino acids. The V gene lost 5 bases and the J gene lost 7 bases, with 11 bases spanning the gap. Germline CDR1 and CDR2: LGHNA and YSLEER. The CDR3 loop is CASSGGVGEKLFF. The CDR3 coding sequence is TGCGCCAGCAGCGGAGGGGTCGGTGAAAAACTGTTTTTT.

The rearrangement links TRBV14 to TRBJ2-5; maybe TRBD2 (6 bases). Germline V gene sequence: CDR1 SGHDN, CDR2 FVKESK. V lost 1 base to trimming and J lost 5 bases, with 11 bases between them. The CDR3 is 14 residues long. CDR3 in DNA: TGTGCCAGCAGCCAAGTAGGGCGGGATGAGACCCAGTACTTC. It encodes CASSQVGRDETQYF.

This CDR3 reads CAITLGQNTEAFF. The DNA of the CDR3 is TGTGCCATCACCCTGGGGCAGAACACTGAAGCTTTCTTT. The V gene is TRBV10-3, the J gene TRBJ1-1; a weak D match, TRBD1 (5 bases). This CDR3 is 13 amino acids long. Germline V gene lookup returns CDR1 ENHRY and CDR2 SYGVKD. V lost 7 bases to trimming and J lost 1 base, with 10 bases between them.

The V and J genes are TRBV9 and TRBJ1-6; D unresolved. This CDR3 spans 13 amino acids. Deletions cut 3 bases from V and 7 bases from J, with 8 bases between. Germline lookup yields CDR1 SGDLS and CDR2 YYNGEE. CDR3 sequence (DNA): TGTGCCAGCAGCGGCCGAGGAAATTCACCCCTCCACTTT. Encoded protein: CASSGRGNSPLHF. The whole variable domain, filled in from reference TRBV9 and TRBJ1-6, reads DSGVTQTPKHLITATGQRVTLRCSPRSGDLSVYWYQQSLDQGLQFLIQYYNGEERAKGNILERFSAQQFPDLHSELNLSSLELGDSALYFCASSGRGNSPLHFGNGTRLTVT.

The CDR3 DNA sequence: TGCGCCAGCAGCTTAAAGGGGGCGTGGGGAAATGAGCAGTTCTTC. Its protein product is CASSLKGAWGNEQFF. V and J are TRBV5-1 and TRBJ2-1; 7 bases map to TRBD1. J gave up 7 bases and V 2 bases, and 9 bases lay outside the gene matches. CDR3 length equals 15 residues. In germline, CDR1 is SGHRS, CDR2 YFSETQ.

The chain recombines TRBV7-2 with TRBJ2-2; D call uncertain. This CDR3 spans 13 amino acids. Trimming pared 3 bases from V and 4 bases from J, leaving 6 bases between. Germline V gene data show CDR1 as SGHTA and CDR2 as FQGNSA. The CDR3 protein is CASSFDITGELFF. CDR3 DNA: TGTGCCAGCAGCTTTGACATCACCGGGGAGCTGTTTTTT.

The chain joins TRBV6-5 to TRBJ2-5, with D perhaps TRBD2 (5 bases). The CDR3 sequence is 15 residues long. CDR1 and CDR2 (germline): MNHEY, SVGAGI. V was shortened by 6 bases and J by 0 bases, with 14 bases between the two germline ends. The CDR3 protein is CASSHGVRNQETQYF. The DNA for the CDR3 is TGTGCCAGCAGCCACGGGGTCAGAAACCAAGAGACCCAGTACTTC.

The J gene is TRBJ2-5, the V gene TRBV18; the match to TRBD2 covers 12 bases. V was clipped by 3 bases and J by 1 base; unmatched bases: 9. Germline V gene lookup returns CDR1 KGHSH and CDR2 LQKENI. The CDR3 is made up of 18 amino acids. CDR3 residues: CASSPTILAGGTQETQYF. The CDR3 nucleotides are TGTGCCAGCTCACCCACCATCCTAGCGGGAGGGACCCAAGAGACCCAGTACTTC.

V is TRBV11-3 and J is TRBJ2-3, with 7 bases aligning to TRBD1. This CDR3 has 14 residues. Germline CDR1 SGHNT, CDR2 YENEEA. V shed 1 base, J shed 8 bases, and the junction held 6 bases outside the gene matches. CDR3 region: CASSLVKGAGTQYF. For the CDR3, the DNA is TGTGCCAGCAGCTTAGTGAAGGGGGCTGGTACGCAGTATTTT.

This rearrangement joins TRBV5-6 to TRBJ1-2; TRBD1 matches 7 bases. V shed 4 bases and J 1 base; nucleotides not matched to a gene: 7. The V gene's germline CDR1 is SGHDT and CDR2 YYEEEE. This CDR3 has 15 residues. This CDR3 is CASSLQGPGNYGYTF. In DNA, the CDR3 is TGTGCCAGCAGCCTACAGGGGCCGGGTAACTATGGCTACACCTTC.